This T cell receptor (beta chain) derives from a study of T cell changes during pregnancy in multiple sclerosis. TCRdb's copy holds only in-frame clones and misses some; the assay was immunoSEQ multiplex PCR. The table includes around 35,000 clones, about nine tenths detected once. V lost 5 bases and J lost 3; bases outside the gene matches: 2. This CDR3 is 13 amino acids long. The germline gives CDR1 MRHNA, CDR2 SNTAGT. The material sequenced was CD8+ T cells from peripheral blood mononuclear cells, taken before pregnancy. The chain recombines TRBV6-4 with TRBJ2-7; 9 nucleotides match TRBD1. The receptor comes from a female donor with multiple sclerosis, enrolled in a pregnancy study. The CDR3 loop is CASSTDRGYEQYF. CDR3 coding DNA: TGTGCCAGCAGTACGGACAGGGGCTACGAGCAGTACTTC.